These 6 T cell receptor beta chains originate from one sample sequenced in a study of cytomegalovirus exposure and HLA in healthy donors (dated by TCRdb to the late 2010s). The library was produced with the immunoSEQ multiplex PCR assay. For the multiplex PCR, a mixture combining 60 forward primers for TCR Vbeta segments and 13 reverse primers for TCR Jbeta segments was used. TCRdb obtained this table from immuneACCESS and retained in-frame rearrangements with V and J assigned. These tables miss some clones; where compared with another copy, unresolved V genes account for less than half of the shortfall, and the remainder is unexplained. Across this sample there are 130,000 to 150,000 clones, with around 72% seen only once. The leading ten clones occupy 4.3% of the sample. The sequencing input was PBMCs. These receptors originate from a man aged 18 to 29 in good health and CMV-seropositive.

The DNA of the CDR3 is TGTGCCAGTAGTATAACCAGGGGCCCCTACGAGCAGTACTTC. This sequence encodes CASSITRGPYEQYF. The chain links TRBV19 to TRBJ2-7; weak D call: TRBD1 (6 bases). CDR3 length: 14 residues. Per germline, CDR1 LNHDA and CDR2 SQIVND (reference sequence). V was clipped by 2 bases and J by 2 bases, with 10 bases between them.

The J gene is TRBJ1-5, the V gene TRBV2, with D possibly matching TRBD1 (5 bases). V was clipped by 4 bases and J by 6 bases, with 10 bases between them. The CDR3 sequence is 13 residues long. The germline gives CDR1 SNHLY, CDR2 FYNNEI. The CDR3 DNA sequence: TGTGCCAGCAGTGGGACCAGGGCTCAGCCCCAGCATTTT. Its protein product is CASSGTRAQPQHF.

This clone was seen a few times. This chain links TRBV12-5 with TRBJ2-7, with D hard to call. The CDR3 totals 16 residues. Trimming took off 0 bases at V and 4 bases at J, with 16 bases between the two ends. CDR1 and CDR2 from the germline V gene are LGHNT and FRNRAP. CDR3 region: CASGLVPWLLHYEQYF. In DNA form, the CDR3 reads TGTGCTAGTGGTTTGGTACCCTGGCTCCTCCATTACGAGCAGTACTTC.

In this sample, this clone turned up a few times. This chain links TRBV5-4 with TRBJ1-5, with D possibly matching TRBD1 (5 bases). In germline, CDR1 is SGHNT, CDR2 YYREEE (reference sequence). The ends were cut back, 2 bases at V and 5 bases at J, with 8 bases in the middle. CDR3 length: 13 amino acids. The CDR3 DNA sequence: TGTGCCAGCAGCTTACGGGGGGATCAGCCCCAGCATTTT. It specifies CASSLRGDQPQHF.

The gene calls are TRBV18 and TRBJ2-3; the match to TRBD2 covers 8 bases. The CDR3 loop spans 14 amino acids. CDR1 and CDR2 (germline): KGHSH, LQKENI. The junction had 4 bases not matched to a gene; V was cut back by 3 bases and J by 5 bases. The CDR3 DNA sequence: TGTGCCAGCTCACCGCCCGGGAGGGGAGATACGCAGTATTTT. It codes for CASSPPGRGDTQYF.

The V and J genes are TRBV7-9 and TRBJ1-4, with unresolved D. CDR3 length: 14 amino acids. Deletions cut 5 bases from V and 8 bases from J, with 15 bases between. Germline V CDR1 and CDR2: SEHNR, FQNEAQ (reference sequence). The CDR3 sequence: CASSPRLRGEKLFF. The CDR3 DNA reads TGTGCCAGCAGCCCCAGACTAAGAGGGGAAAAACTGTTTTTT.